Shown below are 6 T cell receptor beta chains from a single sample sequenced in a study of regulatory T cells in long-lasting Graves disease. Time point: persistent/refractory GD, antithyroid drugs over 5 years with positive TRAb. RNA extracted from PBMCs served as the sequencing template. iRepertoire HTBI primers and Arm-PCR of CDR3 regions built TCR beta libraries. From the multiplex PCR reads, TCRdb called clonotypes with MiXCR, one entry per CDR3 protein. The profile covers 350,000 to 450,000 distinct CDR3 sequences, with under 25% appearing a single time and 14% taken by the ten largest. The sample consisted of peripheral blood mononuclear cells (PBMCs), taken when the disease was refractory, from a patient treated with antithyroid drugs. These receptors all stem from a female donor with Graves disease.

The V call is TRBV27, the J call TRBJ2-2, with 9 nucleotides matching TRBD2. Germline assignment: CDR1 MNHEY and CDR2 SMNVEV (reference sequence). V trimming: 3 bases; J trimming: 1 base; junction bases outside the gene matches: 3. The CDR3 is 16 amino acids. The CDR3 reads CASSLPAGGNTGELFF. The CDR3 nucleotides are TGTGCCAGCAGTTTGCCAGCGGGAGGGAACACCGGGGAGCTGTTTTTT.

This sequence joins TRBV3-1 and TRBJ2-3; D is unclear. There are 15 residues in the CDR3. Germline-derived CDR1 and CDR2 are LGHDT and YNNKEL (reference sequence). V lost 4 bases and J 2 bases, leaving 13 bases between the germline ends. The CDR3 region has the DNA TGTGCCAGCAGCCTAGCCATTACCAACACAGATACGCAGTATTTT. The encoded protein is CASSLAITNTDTQYF.

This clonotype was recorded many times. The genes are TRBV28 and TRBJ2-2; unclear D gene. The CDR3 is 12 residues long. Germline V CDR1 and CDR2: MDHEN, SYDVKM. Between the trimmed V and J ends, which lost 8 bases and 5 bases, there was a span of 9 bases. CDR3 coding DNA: TGTGCCAGCGGGTTGTGGACCGGGGAGCTGTTTTTT. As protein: CASGLWTGELFF.

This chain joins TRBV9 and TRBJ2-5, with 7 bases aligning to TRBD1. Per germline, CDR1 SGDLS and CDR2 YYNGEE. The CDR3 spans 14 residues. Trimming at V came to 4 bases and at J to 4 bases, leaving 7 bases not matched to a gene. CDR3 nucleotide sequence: TGTGCCAGCAGCAGGAAACAGGGGCGAGAGACCCAGTACTTC. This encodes CASSRKQGRETQYF. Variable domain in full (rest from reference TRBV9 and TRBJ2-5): DSGVTQTPKHLITATGQRVTLRCSPRSGDLSVYWYQQSLDQGLQFLIQYYNGEERAKGNILERFSAQQFPDLHSELNLSSLELGDSALYFCASSRKQGRETQYFGPGTRLLVL.

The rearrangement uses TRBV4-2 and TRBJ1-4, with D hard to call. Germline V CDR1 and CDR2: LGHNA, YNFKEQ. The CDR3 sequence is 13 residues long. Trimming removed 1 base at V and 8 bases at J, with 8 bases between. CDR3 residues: CASSQALNEKLFF. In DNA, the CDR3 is TGTGCCAGCAGCCAAGCTTTAAACGAAAAACTGTTTTTT.

CDR3 sequence (DNA): TGTGCCAGCAGTCCCCAAGGACGGTCTGGAAACACCATATATTTT. Protein product: CASSPQGRSGNTIYF. The rearrangement links TRBV27 to TRBJ1-3; D is undetermined. Germline lookup yields CDR1 MNHEY and CDR2 SMNVEV (reference sequence). This CDR3 spans 15 amino acids. Trimming left V 5 bases short and J 1 base short, with 12 bases between.